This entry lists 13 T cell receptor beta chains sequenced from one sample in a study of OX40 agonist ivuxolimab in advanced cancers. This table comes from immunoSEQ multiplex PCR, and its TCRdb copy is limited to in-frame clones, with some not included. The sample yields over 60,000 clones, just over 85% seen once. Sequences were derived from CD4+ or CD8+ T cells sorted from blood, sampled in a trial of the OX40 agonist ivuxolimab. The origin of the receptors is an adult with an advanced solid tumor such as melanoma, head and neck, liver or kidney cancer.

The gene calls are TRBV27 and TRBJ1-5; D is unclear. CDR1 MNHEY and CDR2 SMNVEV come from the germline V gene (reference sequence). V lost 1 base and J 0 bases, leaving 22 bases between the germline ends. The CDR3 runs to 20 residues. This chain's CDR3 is CASSLLNRGRRAYSNQPQHF. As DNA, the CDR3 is TGTGCCAGCAGTTTATTAAATCGTGGGAGGCGGGCTTATAGCAATCAGCCCCAGCATTTT.

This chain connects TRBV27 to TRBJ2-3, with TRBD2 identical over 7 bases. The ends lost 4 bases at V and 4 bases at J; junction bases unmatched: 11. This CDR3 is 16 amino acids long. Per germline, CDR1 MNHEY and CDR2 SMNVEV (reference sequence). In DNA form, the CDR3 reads TGTGCCAGCAGTTCCCCCAGAGCGGGACTCGCAGATACGCAGTATTTT. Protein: CASSSPRAGLADTQYF.

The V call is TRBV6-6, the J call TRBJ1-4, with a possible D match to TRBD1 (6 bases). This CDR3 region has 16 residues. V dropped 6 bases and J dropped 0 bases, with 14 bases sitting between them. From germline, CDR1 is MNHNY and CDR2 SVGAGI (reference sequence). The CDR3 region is CASRSSGGATNEKLFF. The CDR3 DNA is TGTGCCAGCAGGTCAAGTGGGGGCGCAACTAATGAAAAACTGTTTTTT.

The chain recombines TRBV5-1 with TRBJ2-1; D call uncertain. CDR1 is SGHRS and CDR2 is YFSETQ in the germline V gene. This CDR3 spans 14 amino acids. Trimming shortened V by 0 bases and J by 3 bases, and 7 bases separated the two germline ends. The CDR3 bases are TGCGCCAGCAGCTTGGGGGCAGTCTACAATGAGCAGTTCTTC. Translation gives CASSLGAVYNEQFF.

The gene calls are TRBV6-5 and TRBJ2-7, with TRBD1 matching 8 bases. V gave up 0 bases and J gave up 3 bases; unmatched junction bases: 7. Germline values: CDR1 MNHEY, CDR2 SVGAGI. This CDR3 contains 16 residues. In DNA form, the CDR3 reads TGTGCCAGCAGTTACTCGGCTGGGACAGGATTCTACGAGCAGTACTTC. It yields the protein CASSYSAGTGFYEQYF.

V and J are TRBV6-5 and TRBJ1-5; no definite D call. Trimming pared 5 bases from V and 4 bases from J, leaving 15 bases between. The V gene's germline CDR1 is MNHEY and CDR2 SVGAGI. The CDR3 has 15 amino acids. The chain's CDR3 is CASSPGLVGNQPQHF. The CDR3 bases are TGTGCCAGCAGTCCCGGTTTAGTGGGGAATCAGCCCCAGCATTTT.

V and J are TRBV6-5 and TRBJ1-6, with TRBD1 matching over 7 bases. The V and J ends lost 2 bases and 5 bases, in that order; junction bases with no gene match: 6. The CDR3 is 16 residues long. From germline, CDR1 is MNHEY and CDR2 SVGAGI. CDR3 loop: CASSYGIQGNNSPLHF. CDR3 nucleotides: TGTGCCAGCAGTTACGGCATACAGGGGAATAATTCACCCCTCCACTTT.

CDR3 in DNA: TGTGCCAGCTCACGTGGACTAGCGGGGAAGTCCTACGAGCAGTACTTC. Amino acid sequence: CASSRGLAGKSYEQYF. V and J are TRBV18 and TRBJ2-7; 12 bases map to TRBD2. The germline gives CDR1 KGHSH, CDR2 LQKENI. This CDR3 is 16 amino acids long. The V gene end was trimmed by 4 bases and the J gene end by 1 base; junction bases not matched to a gene: 5.

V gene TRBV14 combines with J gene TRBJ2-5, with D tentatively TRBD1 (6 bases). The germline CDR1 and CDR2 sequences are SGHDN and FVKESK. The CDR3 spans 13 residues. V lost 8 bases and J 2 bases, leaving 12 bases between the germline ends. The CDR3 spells CASSIQGQETQYF. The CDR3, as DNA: TGTGCCAGCTCAATACAGGGACAAGAGACCCAGTACTTC.

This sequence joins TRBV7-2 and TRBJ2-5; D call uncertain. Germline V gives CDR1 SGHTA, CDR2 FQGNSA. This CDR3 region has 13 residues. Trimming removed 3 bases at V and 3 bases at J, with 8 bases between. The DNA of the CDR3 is TGTGCCAGCAGCTTCGGCAGAAAAGAGACCCAGTACTTC. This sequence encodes CASSFGRKETQYF.

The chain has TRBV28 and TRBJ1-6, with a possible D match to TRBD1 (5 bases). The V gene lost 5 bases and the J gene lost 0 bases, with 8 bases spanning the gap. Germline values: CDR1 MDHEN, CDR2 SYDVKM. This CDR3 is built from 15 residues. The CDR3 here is CASSGASSYNSPLHF. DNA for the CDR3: TGTGCCAGCAGTGGGGCGAGCTCCTATAATTCACCCCTCCACTTT.

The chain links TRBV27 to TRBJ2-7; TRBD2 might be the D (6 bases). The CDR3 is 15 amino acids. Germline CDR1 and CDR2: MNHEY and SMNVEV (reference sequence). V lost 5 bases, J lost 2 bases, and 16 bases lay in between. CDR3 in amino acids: CASSPYSGATYEQYF. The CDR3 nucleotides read TGTGCCAGCAGTCCCTATAGCGGAGCGACCTACGAGCAGTACTTC.

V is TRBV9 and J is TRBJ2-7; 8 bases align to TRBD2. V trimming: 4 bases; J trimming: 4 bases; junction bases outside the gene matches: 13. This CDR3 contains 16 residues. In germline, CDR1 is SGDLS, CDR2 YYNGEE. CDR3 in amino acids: CASSPHVGGGYYEQYF. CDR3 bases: TGTGCCAGCAGCCCCCACGTTGGCGGGGGGTATTACGAGCAGTACTTC.